This T cell receptor (beta chain) was identified during a study of identical twins. Study conclusions and caveats: With abundant cord blood beta clonotypes, insertions were fewer; memory repertoires showed no such pattern. The analysis was cross-sectional rather than longitudinal within donors.

A few counts support this clonotype. The antigen is not known. One entry per CDR3 protein results from TCRdb running MiXCR on the 5' RACE reads. The sample contains under 1 million distinct CDR3 sequences, 9% to 15% of which appear only once. Healthy Caucasians alone served as donors. With 4 bases removed from V and 11 bases from J, the gap between germline ends came to 11 bases. In germline, CDR1 is SGHKS, CDR2 YYEKEE (reference sequence). The CDR3 extends over 11 amino acids. The same sample was also studied in work on yellow fever vaccine responses in identical twins. That study adds: Vaccine-induced T cell responses in twins were reportedly observed to appear partly convergent, partly personalized.

Source material: PBMCs. The receptor comes from a woman under 30 in good health. The chain employs TRBV5-5 and TRBJ2-3; possibly TRBD1 for D (6 bases). CDR3 sequence (DNA): TGTGCCAGCAGCCGGGACACCGGGCAGTATTTT. Protein sequence: CASSRDTGQYF.